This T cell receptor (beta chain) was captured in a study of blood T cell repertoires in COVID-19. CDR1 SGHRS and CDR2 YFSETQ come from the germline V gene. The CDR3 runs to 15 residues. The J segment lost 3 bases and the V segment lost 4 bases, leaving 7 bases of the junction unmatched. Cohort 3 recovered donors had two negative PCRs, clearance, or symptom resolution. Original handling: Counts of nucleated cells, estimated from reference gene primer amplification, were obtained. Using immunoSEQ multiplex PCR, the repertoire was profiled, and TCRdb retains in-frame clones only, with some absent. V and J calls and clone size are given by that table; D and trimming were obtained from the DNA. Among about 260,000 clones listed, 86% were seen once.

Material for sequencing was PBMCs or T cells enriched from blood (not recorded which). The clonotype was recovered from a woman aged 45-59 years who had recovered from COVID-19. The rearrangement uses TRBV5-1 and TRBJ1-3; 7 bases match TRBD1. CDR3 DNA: TGCGCCAGCAGCGCACGACAGGGTAGTGGAAACACCATATATTTT. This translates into CASSARQGSGNTIYF. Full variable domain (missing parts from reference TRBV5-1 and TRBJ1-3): KAGVTQTPRYLIKTRGQQVTLSCSPISGHRSVSWYQQTPGQGLQFLFEYFSETQRNKGNFPGRFSGRQFSNSRSEMNVSTLELGDSALYLCASSARQGSGNTIYFGEGSWLTVV.